This TCR beta chain was documented in a study of T cells expressing NK-cell markers. About the study: Obtained from sorted CD3+CD56+NKG2C+, CD3+CD56+NKG2C- and CD3+CD56-NKG2C+ T cells were the TCR beta repertoires. HCMV serostatus: most of the eight sequenced donors positive, one negative.

CDR1 is LGHDT and CDR2 is YNNKEL in the germline V gene (reference sequence). The length of the CDR3 is 16 residues. TCRdb re-called the 5' RACE reads and gives one entry per CDR3 protein, without DNA. The table for this sample gives about 410,000 distinct CDR3 sequences. The clonotype originates from a woman in her fifties or sixties in good health. The rearrangement links TRBV3-1 to TRBJ2-1; the D call from TCRdb, TRBD2, cannot be confirmed without DNA. The sample consisted of blood T cells: a sorted CD56 or NKG2C T cell subset, CD4+ or CD8+ T cells, or bulk PBMC T cells (not recorded which). This CDR3 is CASSQLRTSGDNEQFF.